Shown below are 9 T cell receptor beta chains from a single sample sequenced in a study of circulating CD8 cells and anti-PD-1 response in melanoma. Using approximately 15 ng of total RNA, TCR libraries were made with the QIAseq Immune Repertoire TCR panel. TCRdb passed the reads through MiXCR, listing each CDR3 protein once. The profile shows around 350 distinct CDR3 sequences, 9.5% to 15% of them singletons. From live CD3+CD8+TCRalphabeta+ cells, four PD-1 and/or TIGIT subsets were sorted. The sequencing used CD8+ T cells from PBMCs, collected at baseline or after one month of anti-PD-1 therapy (not recorded which). These receptors all stem from a human donor with melanoma. The donor label of this sample is uncertain. Some clones in this sample may be carry-over from other donors' samples.

This clonotype ranks as large. The rearrangement uses TRBV9 and TRBJ2-1; 7 bases line up with TRBD2. This CDR3 is 15 amino acids long. Germline CDR1 reads SGDLS; CDR2 reads YYNGEE. Trimming took 0 bases from V and 7 from J; bases not matched to a gene: 7. The CDR3 region is CASSVEKRGWNEQFF. The CDR3 DNA reads as TGTGCCAGCAGCGTAGAGAAGCGGGGTTGGAATGAGCAGTTCTTC.

In its sample, this clonotype ranks as large. The chain combines TRBV3-1 with TRBJ1-1, with D unclear. The germline gives CDR1 LGHDT, CDR2 YNNKEL (reference sequence). This CDR3 region has 17 residues. Deletions cut 4 bases from V and 0 bases from J, with 18 bases between. In DNA form, the CDR3 reads TGTGCCAGCAGCCGAGATATTGGGGAGACCATGAACACTGAAGCTTTCTTT. Translated, it gives CASSRDIGETMNTEAFF.

This clonotype was observed a handful of times. The chain is built from TRBV29-1 and TRBJ2-2; D gene ambiguous. Germline V gene lookup returns CDR1 SQVTM and CDR2 ANQGSEA. V was clipped by 4 bases and J by 1 base, with 7 bases between them. This CDR3 spans 13 amino acids. For the CDR3, the DNA is TGCAGCGTTGTGACCGGGAACACCGGGGAGCTGTTTTTT. Its protein is CSVVTGNTGELFF.

This clonotype is termed hyperexpanded. The DNA for the CDR3 is TGCAGTGCTACGGGACTAGCGGGGGGATTACGCGAGTTCAAAATGGAAGAGACCCAGTACTTC. It encodes CSATGLAGGLREFKMEETQYF. The genes are TRBV20-1 and TRBJ2-5, with 15 positions matching TRBD2. This CDR3 is 21 amino acids long. The V gene's germline CDR1 is DFQATT and CDR2 SNEGSKA (reference sequence). The ends lost 4 bases at V and 3 bases at J; junction bases unmatched: 21.

By share, this clonotype ranks as large. This rearrangement joins TRBV20-1 to TRBJ2-1; 7 nucleotides match TRBD2. Losses at the gene ends were 1 base for V and 4 bases for J; bases not matched to a gene: 4. Germline values: CDR1 DFQATT, CDR2 SNEGSKA (reference sequence). This CDR3 region has 14 residues. DNA of the CDR3: TGCAGTGCTAGAGGTACTAGCGAATACAATGAGCAGTTCTTC. Translating gives CSARGTSEYNEQFF.

By its share, this clonotype is large. The gene calls are TRBV6-1 and TRBJ2-6; the match to TRBD2 covers 10 bases. CDR3 length: 16 residues. Germline-derived CDR1 and CDR2 are MNHNS and SASEGT. Unmatched junction bases numbered 0, after V lost 4 bases and J lost 0 bases. The DNA for the CDR3 is TGTGCCAGCAGTGTAGCGGGAGGCTCTGGGGCCAACGTCCTGACTTTC. It yields the protein CASSVAGGSGANVLTF.

The sample holds a few counts of this clonotype. This chain connects TRBV18 to TRBJ2-3; 7 nucleotides agree with TRBD2. This CDR3 contains 19 residues. After removal of 2 bases from V and 1 base from J, the junction contained 15 bases not matched to a gene. Germline V gives CDR1 KGHSH, CDR2 LQKENI. CDR3 residues: CASSPGYERGPMGTDTQYF. CDR3 coding DNA: TGTGCCAGCTCACCAGGATACGAGCGGGGCCCGATGGGCACAGATACGCAGTATTTT.

This clonotype was seen only a few times. The chain uses TRBV12-3 or TRBV12-4 and TRBJ1-1, with TRBD1 matching 9 bases. CDR3 size: 14 residues. V trimming: 3 bases; J trimming: 4 bases; junction bases outside the gene matches: 3. The CDR3 sequence is CASSFDRGATEAFF. CDR3 nucleotides: TGTGCCAGCAGTTTCGACAGGGGGGCCACTGAAGCTTTCTTT.

This clonotype was seen only a few times. This chain connects TRBV19 to TRBJ2-3; D unclear. The CDR3 runs 14 residues. Trimming shortened V by 5 bases and J by 5 bases, and 14 bases separated the two germline ends. The germline CDR1 and CDR2 sequences are LNHDA and SQIVND (reference sequence). The CDR3 DNA reads as TGTGCCAGTAGTTTTGTGGCCTCCCGAGATACGCAGTATTTT. Translation gives CASSFVASRDTQYF.